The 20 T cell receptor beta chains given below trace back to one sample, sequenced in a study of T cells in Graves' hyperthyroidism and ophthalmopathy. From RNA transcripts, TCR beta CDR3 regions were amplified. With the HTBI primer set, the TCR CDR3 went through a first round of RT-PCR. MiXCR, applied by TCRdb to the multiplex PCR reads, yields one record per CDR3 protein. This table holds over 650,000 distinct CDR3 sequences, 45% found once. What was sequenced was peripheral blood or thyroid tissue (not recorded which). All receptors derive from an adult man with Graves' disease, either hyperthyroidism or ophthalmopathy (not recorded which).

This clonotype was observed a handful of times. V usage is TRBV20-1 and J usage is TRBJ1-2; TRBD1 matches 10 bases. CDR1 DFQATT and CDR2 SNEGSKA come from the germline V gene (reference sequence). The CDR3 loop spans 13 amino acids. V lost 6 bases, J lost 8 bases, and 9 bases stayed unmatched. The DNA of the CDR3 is TGCAGTGCCCTCGACCGGGACAGGGGAGGCTACACCTTC. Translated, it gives CSALDRDRGGYTF.

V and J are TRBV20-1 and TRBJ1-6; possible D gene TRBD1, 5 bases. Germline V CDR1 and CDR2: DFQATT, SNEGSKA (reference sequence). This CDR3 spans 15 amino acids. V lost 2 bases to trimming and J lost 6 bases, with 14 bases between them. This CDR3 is CSARFGGVLNSPLHF. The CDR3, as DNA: TGCAGTGCTAGATTTGGGGGTGTCCTTAATTCACCCCTCCACTTT.

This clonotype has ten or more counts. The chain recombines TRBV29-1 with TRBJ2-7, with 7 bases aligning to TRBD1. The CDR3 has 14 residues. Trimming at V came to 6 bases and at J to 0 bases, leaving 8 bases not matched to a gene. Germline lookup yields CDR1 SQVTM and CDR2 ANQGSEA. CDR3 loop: CSVSAGTASYEQYF. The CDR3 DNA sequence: TGCAGCGTGTCCGCCGGGACAGCCTCCTACGAGCAGTACTTC.

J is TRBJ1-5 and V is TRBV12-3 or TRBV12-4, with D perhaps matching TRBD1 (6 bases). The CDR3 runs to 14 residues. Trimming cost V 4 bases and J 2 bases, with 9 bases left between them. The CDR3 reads CASSYRTGNQPQHF. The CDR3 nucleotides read TGTGCCAGCAGTTACCGGACAGGCAATCAGCCCCAGCATTTT.

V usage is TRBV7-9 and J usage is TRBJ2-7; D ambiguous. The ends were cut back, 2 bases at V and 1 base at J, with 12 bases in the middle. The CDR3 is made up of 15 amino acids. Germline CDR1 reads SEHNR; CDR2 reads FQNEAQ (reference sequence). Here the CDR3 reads CASSLKGVSSYEQYF. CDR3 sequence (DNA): TGTGCCAGCAGCTTAAAAGGAGTGAGTTCCTACGAGCAGTACTTC. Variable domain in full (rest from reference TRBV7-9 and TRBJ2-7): DTGVSQNPRHKITKRGQNVTFRCDPISEHNRLYWYRQTLGQGPEFLTYFQNEAQLEKSRLLSDRFSAERPKGSFSTLEIQRTEQGDSAMYLCASSLKGVSSYEQYFGPGTRLTVT.

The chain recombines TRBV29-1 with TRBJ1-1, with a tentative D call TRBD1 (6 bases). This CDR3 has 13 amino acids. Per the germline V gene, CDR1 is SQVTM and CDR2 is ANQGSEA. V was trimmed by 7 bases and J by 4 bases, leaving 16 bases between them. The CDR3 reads CSGGGGQSTEAFF. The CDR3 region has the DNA TGCAGCGGGGGGGGGGGGCAGAGCACTGAAGCTTTCTTT.

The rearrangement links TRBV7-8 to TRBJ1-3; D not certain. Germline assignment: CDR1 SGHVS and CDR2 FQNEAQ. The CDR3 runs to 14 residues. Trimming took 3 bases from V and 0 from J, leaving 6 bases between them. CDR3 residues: CASSFGYSGNTIYF. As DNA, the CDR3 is TGTGCCAGCAGCTTTGGTTACTCTGGAAACACCATATATTTT.

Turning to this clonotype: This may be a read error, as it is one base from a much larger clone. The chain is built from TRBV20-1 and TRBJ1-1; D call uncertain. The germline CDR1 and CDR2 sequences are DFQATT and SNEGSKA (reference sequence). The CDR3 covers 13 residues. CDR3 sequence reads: CSARTPGRAEASF. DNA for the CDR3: TGCAGTGCTAGGACTCCCGGACGGGCTGAAGCTTCCTTT.

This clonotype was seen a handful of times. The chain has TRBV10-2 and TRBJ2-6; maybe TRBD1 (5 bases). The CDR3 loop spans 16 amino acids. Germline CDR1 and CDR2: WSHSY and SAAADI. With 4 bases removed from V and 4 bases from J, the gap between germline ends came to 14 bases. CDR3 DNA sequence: TGCGCCAGCAGTGGTGGGGCGGTGTGGGGGGCCAACGTCCTGACTTTC. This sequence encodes CASSGGAVWGANVLTF.

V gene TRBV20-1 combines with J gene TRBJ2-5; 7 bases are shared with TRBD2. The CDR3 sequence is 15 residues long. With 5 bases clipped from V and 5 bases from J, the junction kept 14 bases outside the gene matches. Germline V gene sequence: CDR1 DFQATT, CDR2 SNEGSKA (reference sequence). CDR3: CSAHIVSGYSETQYF. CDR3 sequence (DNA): TGCAGTGCTCATATCGTTAGCGGGTACTCCGAGACCCAGTACTTC.

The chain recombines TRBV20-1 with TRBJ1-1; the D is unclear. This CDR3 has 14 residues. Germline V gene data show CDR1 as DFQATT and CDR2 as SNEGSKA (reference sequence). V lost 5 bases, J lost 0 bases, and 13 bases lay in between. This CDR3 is CSAPTVTVNTEAFF. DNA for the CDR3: TGCAGTGCTCCCACCGTGACGGTGAACACTGAAGCTTTCTTT.

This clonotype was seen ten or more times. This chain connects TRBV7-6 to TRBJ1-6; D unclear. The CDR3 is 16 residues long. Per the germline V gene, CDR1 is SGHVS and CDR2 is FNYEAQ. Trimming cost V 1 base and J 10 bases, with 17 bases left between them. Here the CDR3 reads CASSLGTDRALSPLHF. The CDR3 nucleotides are TGTGCCAGCAGCTTAGGTACCGACCGCGCGCTCTCACCCCTCCACTTT.

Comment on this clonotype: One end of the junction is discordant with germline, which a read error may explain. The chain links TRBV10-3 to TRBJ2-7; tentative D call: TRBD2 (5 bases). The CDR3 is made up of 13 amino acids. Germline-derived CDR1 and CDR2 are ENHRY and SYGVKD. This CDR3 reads CASSEAVWYEQYF. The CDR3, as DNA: TGTGCCAGCAGTGAAGCGGTCTGGTACGAGCAGTACTTC.

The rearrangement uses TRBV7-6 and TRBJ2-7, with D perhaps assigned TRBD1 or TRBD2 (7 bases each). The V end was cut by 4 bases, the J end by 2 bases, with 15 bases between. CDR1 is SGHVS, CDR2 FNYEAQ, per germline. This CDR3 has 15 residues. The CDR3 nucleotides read TGTGCCAGCAGCTCTATACAGGGGACTACCTACGAGCAGTACTTC. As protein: CASSSIQGTTYEQYF. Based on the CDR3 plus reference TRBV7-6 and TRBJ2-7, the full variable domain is GAGVSQSPRYKVTKRGQDVALRCDPISGHVSLYWYRQALGQGPEFLTYFNYEAQQDKSGLPNDRFSAERPEGSISTLTIQRTEQRDSAMYRCASSSIQGTTYEQYFGPGTRLTVT.

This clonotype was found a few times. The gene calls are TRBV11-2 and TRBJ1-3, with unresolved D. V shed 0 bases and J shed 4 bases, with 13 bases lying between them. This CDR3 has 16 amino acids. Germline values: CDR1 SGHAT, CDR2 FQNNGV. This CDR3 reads CASSLDGPGSGNTIYF. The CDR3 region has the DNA TGTGCCAGCAGCTTAGATGGGCCGGGGAGCGGAAACACCATATATTTT.

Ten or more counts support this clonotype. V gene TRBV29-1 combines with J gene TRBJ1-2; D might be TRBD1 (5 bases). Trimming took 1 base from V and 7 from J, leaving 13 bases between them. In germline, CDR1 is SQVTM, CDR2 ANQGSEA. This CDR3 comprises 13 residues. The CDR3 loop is CSVEAIGAGGYTF. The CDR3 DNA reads TGCAGCGTTGAAGCGATTGGGGCGGGTGGCTACACCTTC. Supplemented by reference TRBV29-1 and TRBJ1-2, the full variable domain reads SAVISQKPSRDICQRGTSLTIQCQVDSQVTMMFWYRQQPGQSLTLIATANQGSEATYESGFVIDKFPISRPNLTFSTLTVSNMSPEDSSIYLCSVEAIGAGGYTFGSGTRLTVV.

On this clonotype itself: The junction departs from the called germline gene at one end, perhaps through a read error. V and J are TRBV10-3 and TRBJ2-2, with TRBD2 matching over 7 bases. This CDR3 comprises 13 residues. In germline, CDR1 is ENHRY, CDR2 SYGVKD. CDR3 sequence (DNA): TGTGCCATCAGCGGGGGGAACCCCGGGGAGCTGTTTTTT. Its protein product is CAISGGNPGELFF.

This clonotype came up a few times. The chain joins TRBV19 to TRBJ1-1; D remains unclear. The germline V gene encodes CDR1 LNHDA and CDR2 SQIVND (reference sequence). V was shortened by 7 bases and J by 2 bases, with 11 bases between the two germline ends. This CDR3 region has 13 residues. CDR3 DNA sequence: TGTGCCAGTATGCTCCAGACAAACACTGAAGCTTTCTTT. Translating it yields CASMLQTNTEAFF.

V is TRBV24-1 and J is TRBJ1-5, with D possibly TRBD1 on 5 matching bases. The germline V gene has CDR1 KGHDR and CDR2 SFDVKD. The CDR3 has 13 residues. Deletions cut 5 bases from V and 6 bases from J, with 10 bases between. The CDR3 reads CATSASGGQPQHF. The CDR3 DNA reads TGTGCCACCAGTGCCTCTGGGGGTCAGCCCCAGCATTTT.

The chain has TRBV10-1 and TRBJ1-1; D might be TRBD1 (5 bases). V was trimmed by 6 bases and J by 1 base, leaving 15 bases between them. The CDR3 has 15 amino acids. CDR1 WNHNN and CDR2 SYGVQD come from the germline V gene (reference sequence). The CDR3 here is CASRDGALKNTEAFF. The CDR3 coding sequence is TGCGCCAGCAGGGACGGGGCTCTCAAGAACACTGAAGCTTTCTTT.